This T cell receptor (beta chain) was documented in a study of blood T cell repertoires in COVID-19. Study-level background: The origin of the acute and convalescent COVID-19 samples was the United States, Italy and Spain. Sample material is recorded as cDNA or gDNA derived from T cells, B-cell-depleted T cells, or PBMCs.

Original processing notes: Amplification of reference gene primers was used by the study to estimate nucleated cell counts. This table comes from immunoSEQ multiplex PCR, and its TCRdb copy is limited to in-frame clones, with some not included. The DNA gave D and trimming, while V, J and clone size come from that table. Of roughly 240,000 clones in the sample, 82% were seen once. This CDR3 has 11 residues. In germline, CDR1 is SQVTM, CDR2 ANQGSEA. The ends were cut back, 8 bases at V and 5 bases at J, with 12 bases in the middle. The sample taken for sequencing was peripheral blood. The V and J genes are TRBV29-1 and TRBJ1-1; D is uncertain. The clonotype originates from a woman in her 70s with acute or convalescent COVID-19. As DNA, the CDR3 is TGCAGCCTTGGCGGTGAAACTGAAGCTTTCTTT. It specifies CSLGGETEAFF.